The 22 T cell receptor beta chains below come from one sample, sequenced in a study of memory CD4+ T cells and cytomegalovirus serostatus. Single viable CD3+CD4+CD8-CD45RO+ cells were sorted as the memory CD4+ T cells. Profiling relied on immunoSEQ multiplex PCR, and the TCRdb table lists in-frame clones only, not all of them. The sample has about 80,000 clones, around 80% seen once; the top ten hold around 0.78%. Sequencing used memory CD4+ T cells from blood. These receptors came from an adult in good health and CMV-seronegative.

The CDR3 here is CASSQVIRPETQYF. DNA for the CDR3: TGCGCCAGCAGCCAAGTTATCCGTCCAGAGACCCAGTACTTC. The chain is built from TRBV4-1 and TRBJ2-5; D is uncertain. V dropped 1 base and J dropped 4 bases, with 10 bases sitting between them. Germline assignment: CDR1 MGHRA and CDR2 YSYEKL. This CDR3 is built from 14 residues.

The genes are TRBV28 and TRBJ1-2; tentative D call: TRBD1 (6 bases). CDR3 length: 14 amino acids. The germline V gene encodes CDR1 MDHEN and CDR2 SYDVKM. V lost 5 bases, J lost 4 bases, and 14 bases lay in between. The CDR3 DNA follows: TGTGCCAGCAGTCGGAGGGGGGCGAGCTATGGCTACACCTTC. It specifies CASSRRGASYGYTF.

The chain is built from TRBV5-4 and TRBJ2-2; D might be TRBD1 (6 bases). CDR3 length: 15 amino acids. Germline V gives CDR1 SGHNT, CDR2 YYREEE (reference sequence). V was shortened by 0 bases and J by 3 bases, with 9 bases between the two germline ends. For the CDR3, the DNA is TGTGCCAGCAGCTTGGGGGGGCGCCACACCGGGGAGCTGTTTTTT. It codes for CASSLGGRHTGELFF.

The CDR3 DNA follows: TGTGCCAGCAGCTTATTGGGGGCCCACTCGGGGGGCTACACCTTC. It codes for CASSLLGAHSGGYTF. The rearrangement links TRBV7-3 to TRBJ1-2; perhaps TRBD1 as D (6 bases). Trimming removed 2 bases at V and 8 bases at J, with 18 bases between. The CDR3 is 15 residues long. The V gene's germline CDR1 is SGHTA and CDR2 FQGTGA.

This clone has a single count. The gene calls are TRBV25-1 and TRBJ1-4; D call uncertain. V was pared by 4 bases and J by 8 bases, with 8 bases between. The CDR3 is 12 residues long. Germline-derived CDR1 and CDR2 are MGHDK and SYGVNS. CDR3 DNA: TGTGCCAGCAGTGGCCTCGGAGAAAAACTGTTTTTT. Its protein is CASSGLGEKLFF. Drawing the rest from reference TRBV25-1 and TRBJ1-4, the complete variable domain is EADIYQTPRYLVIGTGKKITLECSQTMGHDKMYWYQQDPGMELHLIHYSYGVNSTEKGDLSSESTVSRIRTEHFPLTLESARPSHTSQYLCASSGLGEKLFFGSGTQLSVL.

This clone occurred once. The rearrangement links TRBV7-2 to TRBJ1-2; 9 bases agree with TRBD1. Germline CDR1 and CDR2: SGHTA and FQGNSA. CDR3 size: 14 residues. V shed 3 bases, J shed 7 bases, and the junction held 6 bases outside the gene matches. CDR3 coding DNA: TGTGCCAGCAGCTTCGCCGGGACAGGGAGTGGCTACACCTTC. Translation gives CASSFAGTGSGYTF.

This clone turned up a few times. V usage is TRBV19 and J usage is TRBJ1-6; TRBD1 is a possible D gene (6 bases). CDR3 length: 15 residues. The V gene lost 6 bases and the J gene lost 7 bases, with 16 bases spanning the gap. Germline CDR1 is LNHDA and CDR2 is SQIVND (reference sequence). CDR3 sequence reads: CASRTTGQANSPLHF. The CDR3 region has the DNA TGTGCCAGTAGGACTACAGGGCAGGCGAATTCACCCCTCCACTTT.

CDR3 region: CASSVRGQVSGNTIYF. The CDR3 nucleotides are TGTGCCAGCAGCGTCAGGGGGCAAGTCTCTGGAAACACCATATATTTT. J is TRBJ1-3 and V is TRBV9; 8 bases align to TRBD1. The germline gives CDR1 SGDLS, CDR2 YYNGEE. CDR3 length: 16 residues. J lost 0 bases, V lost 2 bases, and 4 bases had no gene match.

This rearrangement joins TRBV5-6 to TRBJ2-1; D perhaps matches TRBD1 (6 bases). CDR1 and CDR2 (germline): SGHDT, YYEEEE. This CDR3 is built from 16 residues. Deletions cut 0 bases from V and 1 base from J, with 11 bases between. CDR3 coding DNA: TGTGCCAGCAGCTTGGTTAGCACAGGGTCCTACAATGAGCAGTTCTTC. Its protein product is CASSLVSTGSYNEQFF.

The chain has TRBV5-6 and TRBJ1-2; D perhaps matches TRBD1 (6 bases). The length of the CDR3 is 14 residues. Trimming left V 3 bases short and J 4 bases short, with 13 bases between. Germline loops: CDR1 SGHDT, CDR2 YYEEEE. CDR3 nucleotides: TGTGCCAGCAGCTATCAACAGGGAATCTATGGCTACACCTTC. This sequence encodes CASSYQQGIYGYTF.

The chain employs TRBV5-1 and TRBJ2-1; D may be TRBD2 (6 bases). Germline V gene lookup returns CDR1 SGHRS and CDR2 YFSETQ. The length of the CDR3 is 16 residues. V lost 0 bases, J lost 4 bases, and 14 bases lay in between. The CDR3 region is CASSLEGLARYNEQFF. The CDR3 nucleotides read TGCGCCAGCAGCTTGGAGGGGCTAGCGAGATACAATGAGCAGTTCTTC.

The sample holds one count of this clone. The V gene is TRBV10-3, the J gene TRBJ1-2; 9 positions agree with TRBD1. Germline V gene data show CDR1 as ENHRY and CDR2 as SYGVKD. The trim removed 4 bases at V and 7 bases at J, leaving 10 bases unmatched. The length of the CDR3 is 15 residues. The chain's CDR3 is CAISVLGQGASGYTF. DNA for the CDR3: TGTGCCATCAGTGTGTTGGGACAGGGAGCCTCTGGCTACACCTTC.

This sequence joins TRBV4-3 and TRBJ1-2; tentatively, D is TRBD1 (5 bases). This CDR3 region has 15 residues. The V gene's germline CDR1 is LGHNA and CDR2 YSLEER. The ends were cut back, 2 bases at V and 3 bases at J, with 13 bases in the middle. This chain's CDR3 is CASSQLSGHYYGYTF. The CDR3 coding sequence is TGCGCCAGCAGCCAATTGTCAGGGCATTACTATGGCTACACCTTC.

The chain joins TRBV18 to TRBJ2-7; possibly TRBD2 for D (6 bases). The V end was cut by 6 bases, the J end by 3 bases, with 18 bases between. From germline, CDR1 is KGHSH and CDR2 LQKENI. The length of the CDR3 is 15 residues. The CDR3 DNA reads TGTGCCAGCTCTCCGAATTCCGGGGGTTACTACGAGCAGTACTTC. It codes for CASSPNSGGYYEQYF.

This chain joins TRBV19 and TRBJ1-2, with 11 bases identical to TRBD1. V dropped 9 bases and J dropped 3; count of bases not matched to a gene: 6. Germline V gene lookup returns CDR1 LNHDA and CDR2 SQIVND (reference sequence). This CDR3 contains 14 residues. CDR3 residues: CASSGTGGDYGYTF. In DNA, the CDR3 is TGTGCCAGCAGTGGGACAGGGGGGGACTATGGCTACACCTTC. Based on the CDR3 plus reference TRBV19 and TRBJ1-2, the full variable domain is DGGITQSPKYLFRKEGQNVTLSCEQNLNHDAMYWYRQDPGQGLRLIYYSQIVNDFQKGDIAEGYSVSREKKESFPLTVTSAQKNPTAFYLCASSGTGGDYGYTFGSGTRLTVV.

The CDR3 here is CASSFGVMNTEAFF. The DNA of the CDR3 is TGTGCCAGCAGCTTTGGGGTTATGAACACTGAAGCTTTCTTT. The genes are TRBV7-6 and TRBJ1-1; D uncertain. Per germline, CDR1 SGHVS and CDR2 FNYEAQ. The CDR3 is 14 amino acids. Trimming removed 3 bases at V and 0 bases at J, with 8 bases between.

V gene TRBV19 combines with J gene TRBJ1-4; TRBD1 matches 8 bases. Germline V gives CDR1 LNHDA, CDR2 SQIVND (reference sequence). The trim removed 8 bases at V and 3 bases at J, leaving 5 bases unmatched. The CDR3 length is 14 residues. This CDR3 is CASGRQGSNEKLFF. CDR3 DNA sequence: TGTGCCAGTGGACGACAGGGGTCTAATGAAAAACTGTTTTTT.

The chain is built from TRBV5-1 and TRBJ2-7, with 9 bases fitting TRBD1. The CDR3 loop spans 15 amino acids. The germline V gene encodes CDR1 SGHRS and CDR2 YFSETQ. J was trimmed by 3 bases and V by 1 base; bases with no gene match: 5. CDR3 amino acids: CASSLIPGQGYEQYF. CDR3 sequence (DNA): TGCGCCAGCAGCTTGATCCCGGGACAGGGCTACGAGCAGTACTTC.

The genes are TRBV11-2 and TRBJ1-1; D uncertain. The V gene lost 1 base and the J gene lost 4 bases, with 10 bases spanning the gap. Germline CDR1 reads SGHAT; CDR2 reads FQNNGV. This CDR3 has 14 residues. CDR3 sequence: CASSLGVGGTEAFF. In DNA form, the CDR3 reads TGTGCCAGCAGCTTAGGGGTGGGTGGCACTGAAGCTTTCTTT. The complete variable domain, with remaining parts taken from reference TRBV11-2 and TRBJ1-1, reads EAGVAQSPRYKIIEKRQSVAFWCNPISGHATLYWYQQILGQGPKLLIQFQNNGVVDDSQLPKDRFSAERLKGVDSTLKIQPAKLEDSAVYLCASSLGVGGTEAFFGQGTRLTVV.

This clone was seen only a few times. V usage is TRBV14 and J usage is TRBJ1-5; D not certain. V dropped 4 bases and J dropped 6 bases, with 10 bases sitting between them. The length of the CDR3 is 13 residues. Germline V lookup: CDR1 SGHDN, CDR2 FVKESK. Written as DNA, the CDR3 is TGTGCCAGCAGCCCCGGTCGAGGTCAGCCCCAGCATTTT. It is translated as CASSPGRGQPQHF.

V gene TRBV4-2 combines with J gene TRBJ2-2; 11 bases agree with TRBD2. Per the germline V gene, CDR1 is LGHNA and CDR2 is YNFKEQ. The CDR3 has 17 residues. V shed 8 bases, J shed 4 bases, and the junction held 12 bases outside the gene matches. CDR3 bases: TGTGCCAGCGGGCGGTCACTAGCGGGGGATGGCACCGGGGAGCTGTTTTTT. Translating it yields CASGRSLAGDGTGELFF.

The V gene is TRBV10-3, the J gene TRBJ1-1; 7 bases are shared with TRBD1. The CDR3 length is 16 residues. V lost 3 bases and J lost 3; bases outside the gene matches: 10. Per germline, CDR1 ENHRY and CDR2 SYGVKD. CDR3 sequence: CAISERDTGDDTEAFF. The CDR3 coding sequence is TGTGCCATCAGTGAAAGGGACACAGGGGACGACACTGAAGCTTTCTTT.